This TCR beta chain was documented in a study of blood T cell repertoires in COVID-19. This CDR3 is 17 amino acids long. Which cohort a participant joined came from the clinical history participants gave. Using immunoSEQ multiplex PCR, the repertoire was profiled, and TCRdb retains in-frame clones only, with some absent. The sample holds fewer than 350,000 clones, 85% to 90% seen once. Sequenced sample: PBMCs or T cells enriched from blood (not recorded which). The V call is TRBV21-1, the J call TRBJ1-4; TRBD1, the D gene given by the table, was not confirmed from the DNA. TRBV21-1 is termed a pseudogene. The sequence was collected from a young woman with acute COVID-19. CDR3 in amino acids: CASGRDRFLRMYEKLFF. In nucleotides, the CDR3 is TGTGCCAGCGGCCGGGACAGGTTCCTAAGAATGTATGAAAAACTGTTTTTT.